This entry features one T cell receptor (beta chain) sequence. These data belong to a study of blood T cells in healthy people across ages. For the second PCR, which ran for roughly 6 to 12 cycles, a sample-barcoded 5' primer and a J-beta primer mix were used. TCRdb analysed the 5' RACE reads with MiXCR anew, one entry per CDR3 protein. Of fewer than 2,000,000 distinct CDR3 sequences listed, about 32% were seen once; the top ten hold about 11%. Germline-derived CDR1 and CDR2 are SGHTA and FQGNSA. This CDR3 is built from 14 residues. After removal of 5 bases from V and 4 bases from J, the junction contained 4 bases not matched to a gene.

The sample comprised blood. The TCR was taken from a woman in her twenties or thirties in good health. V is TRBV7-2 and J is TRBJ2-5, with 10 bases that match TRBD1. CDR3 residues: CASSTGQGIETQYF. The CDR3 DNA sequence: TGTGCCAGCAGCACGGGACAGGGGATAGAGACCCAGTACTTC.